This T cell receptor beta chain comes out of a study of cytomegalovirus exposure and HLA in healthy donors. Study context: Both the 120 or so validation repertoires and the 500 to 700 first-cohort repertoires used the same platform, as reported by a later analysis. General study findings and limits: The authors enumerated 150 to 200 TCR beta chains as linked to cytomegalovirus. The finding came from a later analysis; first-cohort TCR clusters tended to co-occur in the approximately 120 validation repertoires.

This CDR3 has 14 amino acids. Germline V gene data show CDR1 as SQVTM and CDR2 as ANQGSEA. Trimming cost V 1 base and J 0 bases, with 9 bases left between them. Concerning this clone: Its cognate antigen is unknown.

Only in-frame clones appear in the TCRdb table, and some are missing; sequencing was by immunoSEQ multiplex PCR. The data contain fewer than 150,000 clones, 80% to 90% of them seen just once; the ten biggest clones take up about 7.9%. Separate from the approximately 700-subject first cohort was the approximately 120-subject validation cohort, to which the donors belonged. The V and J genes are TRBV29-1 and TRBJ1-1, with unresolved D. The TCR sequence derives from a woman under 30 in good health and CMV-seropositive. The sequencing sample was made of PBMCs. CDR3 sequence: CSVEVVGVNTEAFF. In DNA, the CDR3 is TGCAGCGTTGAAGTTGTGGGAGTGAACACTGAAGCTTTCTTT. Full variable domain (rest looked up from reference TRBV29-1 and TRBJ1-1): SAVISQKPSRDICQRGTSLTIQCQVDSQVTMMFWYRQQPGQSLTLIATANQGSEATYESGFVIDKFPISRPNLTFSTLTVSNMSPEDSSIYLCSVEVVGVNTEAFFGQGTRLTVV.